This TCR beta chain derives from a study of control samples from healthy donors and cancer patients. Measured with immunoSEQ multiplex PCR; TCRdb has only the in-frame clones, and not every one. The data show tens of thousands of clones, 80% seen once. This CDR3 comprises 15 residues. V shed 3 bases and J 5 bases; nucleotides not matched to a gene: 8. Per the germline V gene, CDR1 is KGHSH and CDR2 is LQKENI. The sample consisted of blood. The receptor was derived from a man between 65 and 85 years old in good health. V and J are TRBV18 and TRBJ1-1; 8 bases agree with TRBD1. CDR3 sequence reads: CASSPRTGTVTEAFF. CDR3 DNA: TGTGCCAGCTCACCGCGGACAGGGACGGTAACTGAAGCTTTCTTT.